Reported below is one T cell receptor beta chain. This entry belongs to a study of blood T cell repertoires in COVID-19. Whole-study context: In each case, the material was cDNA or gDNA derived from T cells, B-cell-depleted T cells, or PBMCs.

Participants came from 24 US areas, aged about 18 to 95 years. The CDR3 has 16 amino acids. The V end lost 1 base, the J end lost 9 bases, and 18 bases lay between the germline ends. Germline CDR1 and CDR2: SGHAT and FQNNGV. The assay was immunoSEQ multiplex PCR, and TCRdb's table has in-frame clones only and misses some. This repertoire shows tens of thousands of clones, 80% to 90% found once; its top ten account for less than 4.5%. The chain has TRBV11-2 and TRBJ1-4; no firm D call. Material: PBMCs or T cells enriched from blood (not recorded which). The TCR sequence derives from a woman in her 40s with acute COVID-19. CDR3 sequence reads: CASSLVRTPGAKKLFF. The CDR3 DNA sequence: TGTGCCAGCAGCTTAGTGCGCACCCCGGGAGCTAAAAAACTGTTTTTT.